These T cell receptor beta chains were read from a single sample in a study of T cell changes during pregnancy in multiple sclerosis. Data came from immunoSEQ multiplex PCR; TCRdb stores just in-frame clones and leaves some out. The sample holds roughly 56,000 clones; under 95% are singletons and the top ten take approximately 0.45%. The specimen comprised CD4+ T cells from peripheral blood mononuclear cells, sampled after pregnancy. These receptors all stem from a female donor in good health, enrolled as a control in a pregnancy study. The CDR3 runs from the conserved cysteine through the conserved F or W. Fields, in order: CDR3 DNA, CDR3 protein, J gene, clone size, D gene, V gene. The D gene is left open where the match is weak. Clone size appears in some rows only: once, few, many, or a class for an expanded clone.

CDR3nt: TGTGCCAGTAAAAGGGGCGACCTAAATCAGCCCCAGCATTTT; CDR3aa: CASKRGDLNQPQHF; j_gene: TRBJ1-5; abundance: NA; d_gene: NA; v_gene: TRBV19
CDR3nt: TGTGCCAGCAGCTCCCCCGGGTCTCCGACAGATACGCAGTATTTT; CDR3aa: CASSSPGSPTDTQYF; j_gene: TRBJ2-3; abundance: NA; d_gene: NA; v_gene: TRBV7-2
CDR3nt: TGTGCCAGCAGACCCACGGGGGCTGGAAACACCATATATTTT; CDR3aa: CASRPTGAGNTIYF; j_gene: TRBJ1-3; abundance: NA; d_gene: NA; v_gene: TRBV7-8
CDR3nt: TGTGCCAGTAGTATGGTAAGGACAGGGCAATCCACTGAAGCTTTCTTT; CDR3aa: CASSMVRTGQSTEAFF; j_gene: TRBJ1-1; abundance: NA; d_gene: TRBD1; v_gene: TRBV19
CDR3nt: TGTGCCAGCAGTCCCGGGACAGGGTATAATTCACCCCTCCACTTT; CDR3aa: CASSPGTGYNSPLHF; j_gene: TRBJ1-6; abundance: NA; d_gene: TRBD1; v_gene: TRBV27
CDR3nt: TGTGCCAGCAGCTTTAGCGGGAGTAGGGCGGATGAGCAGTTCTTC; CDR3aa: CASSFSGSRADEQFF; j_gene: TRBJ2-1; abundance: NA; d_gene: TRBD2; v_gene: TRBV11-2
CDR3nt: TGTGCCAGCAGCTTATTCAGGGGGATGTCCTACAATGAGCAGTTCTTC; CDR3aa: CASSLFRGMSYNEQFF; j_gene: TRBJ2-1; abundance: NA; d_gene: TRBD1; v_gene: TRBV7-7
CDR3nt: TGTGCCAGCAGCGTATCACAGAGCTCCTATAATTCACCCCTCCACTTT; CDR3aa: CASSVSQSSYNSPLHF; j_gene: TRBJ1-6; abundance: NA; d_gene: NA; v_gene: TRBV9
CDR3nt: TGTGCCTGGAACATCGGGACAGGGGTGATGGAAAAACTGTTTTTT; CDR3aa: CAWNIGTGVMEKLFF; j_gene: TRBJ1-4; abundance: NA; d_gene: TRBD1; v_gene: TRBV30
CDR3nt: TGTGCCAGCAGCTTTTCGGAGGGGGCCCCCCACGACAATGAGCAGTTCTTC; CDR3aa: CASSFSEGAPHDNEQFF; j_gene: TRBJ2-1; abundance: NA; d_gene: NA; v_gene: TRBV7-2
CDR3nt: TGTGCCAGCAGTTGGACCGGGACAGGGCCGCGGGCTTTCTTT; CDR3aa: CASSWTGTGPRAFF; j_gene: TRBJ1-1; abundance: NA; d_gene: TRBD1; v_gene: TRBV6-5
CDR3nt: TGTGCCAGCAGGGTCCAACAGGGGGCCGGGGAGCTGTTTTTT; CDR3aa: CASRVQQGAGELFF; j_gene: TRBJ2-2; abundance: once; d_gene: TRBD1; v_gene: TRBV7-3
CDR3nt: TGTGCCAGCAGCTTACAGGCAGGGCGGATAGATACGCAGTATTTT; CDR3aa: CASSLQAGRIDTQYF; j_gene: TRBJ2-3; abundance: NA; d_gene: NA; v_gene: TRBV7-3
CDR3nt: TGCGCCAGCAGACCCGGGACAGGGGCTAATGAAAAACTGTTTTTT; CDR3aa: CASRPGTGANEKLFF; j_gene: TRBJ1-4; abundance: NA; d_gene: TRBD1; v_gene: TRBV4-3
CDR3nt: TGTGCTAGTGGTCACCGGGAAACCTTC; CDR3aa: CASGHRETF; j_gene: TRBJ1-2; abundance: NA; d_gene: NA; v_gene: TRBV12-5
CDR3nt: TGTGCCATCAGCGGGACAGGATGGAGCGAGCAGTACTTC; CDR3aa: CAISGTGWSEQYF; j_gene: TRBJ2-7; abundance: NA; d_gene: TRBD1; v_gene: TRBV10-3
CDR3nt: TGTGCCAGCAGCTTAGGAGACAGGAGTTGGCAAGAGACCCAGTACTTC; CDR3aa: CASSLGDRSWQETQYF; j_gene: TRBJ2-5; abundance: NA; d_gene: NA; v_gene: TRBV7-9
CDR3nt: TGTGCCAGCAGCTTGGCCAGGGATTCACCCCTCCACTTT; CDR3aa: CASSLARDSPLHF; j_gene: TRBJ1-6; abundance: NA; d_gene: NA; v_gene: TRBV5-4